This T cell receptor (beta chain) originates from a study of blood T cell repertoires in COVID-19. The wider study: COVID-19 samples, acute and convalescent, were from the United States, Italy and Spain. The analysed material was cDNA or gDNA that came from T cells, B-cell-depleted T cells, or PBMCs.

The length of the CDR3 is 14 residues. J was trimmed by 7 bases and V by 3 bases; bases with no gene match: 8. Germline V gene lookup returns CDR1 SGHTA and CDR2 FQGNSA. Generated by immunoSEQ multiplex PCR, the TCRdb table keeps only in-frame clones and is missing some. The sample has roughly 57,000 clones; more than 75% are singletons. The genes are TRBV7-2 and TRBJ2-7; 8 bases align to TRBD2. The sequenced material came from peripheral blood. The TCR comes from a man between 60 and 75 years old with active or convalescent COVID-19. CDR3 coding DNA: TGTGCCAGCAGCTTGCTAGCGGGTCCGGGGGAGCAGTACTTC. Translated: CASSLLAGPGEQYF.